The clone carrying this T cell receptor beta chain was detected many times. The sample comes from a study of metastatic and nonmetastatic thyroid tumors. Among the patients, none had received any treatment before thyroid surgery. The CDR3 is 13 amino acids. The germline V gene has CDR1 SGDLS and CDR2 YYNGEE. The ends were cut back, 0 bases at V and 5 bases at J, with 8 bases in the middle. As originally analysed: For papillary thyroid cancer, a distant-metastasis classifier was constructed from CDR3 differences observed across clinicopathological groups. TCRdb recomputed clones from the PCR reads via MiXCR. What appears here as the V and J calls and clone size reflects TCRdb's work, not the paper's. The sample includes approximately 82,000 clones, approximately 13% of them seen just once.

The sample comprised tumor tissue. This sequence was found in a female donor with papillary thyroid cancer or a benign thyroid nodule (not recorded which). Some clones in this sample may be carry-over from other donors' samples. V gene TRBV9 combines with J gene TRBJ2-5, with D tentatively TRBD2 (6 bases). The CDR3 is CASSVGGAETQYF. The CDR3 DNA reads TGTGCCAGCAGCGTAGGCGGGGCTGAGACCCAGTACTTC.